A selection of T cell receptor beta chains follows, all from one sample in a study of blood T cell repertoires in COVID-19. Assay: immunoSEQ multiplex PCR; the TCRdb copy retains only in-frame clones and omits some. The top ten hold around 3% of the sample, which has about 240,000 clones, around 85% seen once. The sample taken for sequencing was PBMCs or T cells enriched from blood (not recorded which). The receptor source for this set is a woman between 40 and 55 years old with acute COVID-19. CDR3s include the opening cysteine and the closing phenylalanine or tryptophan. Each record gives: V gene, D gene, J gene, clone size, CDR3 protein, CDR3 DNA. The D gene is left open where the match is weak. Clone sizes are given selectively: once, few, many, or a class where the clone is expanded.

V: TRBV7-9
D: NA
J: TRBJ1-2
size: NA
CDR3: CASSFGGKGYTF
DNA: TGTGCCAGCAGCTTTGGGGGGAAGGGCTACACCTTC

V: TRBV9
D: TRBD2
J: TRBJ2-3
size: NA
CDR3: CASSVGSWGLANKADTQYF
DNA: TGTGCCAGCAGCGTAGGGAGTTGGGGACTAGCGAATAAGGCAGATACGCAGTATTTT

V: TRBV5-1
D: TRBD2
J: TRBJ2-1
size: NA
CDR3: CASSLEASGSGNEQFF
DNA: TGCGCCAGCAGCTTGGAGGCTAGCGGGAGTGGGAATGAGCAGTTCTTC

V: TRBV5-4
D: TRBD2
J: TRBJ2-7
size: once
CDR3: CASSSQAGGRVEQYF
DNA: TGTGCCAGCAGCTCGCAAGCGGGAGGGCGGGTCGAGCAGTACTTC

V: TRBV7-9
D: NA
J: TRBJ2-4
size: NA
CDR3: CASSFQGLAGAKNIQYF
DNA: TGTGCCAGCAGCTTCCAAGGGCTCGCGGGAGCCAAAAACATTCAGTACTTC

V: TRBV20-1
D: NA
J: TRBJ1-2
size: NA
CDR3: CSAPTNYGYTF
DNA: TGCAGTGCTCCAACTAACTATGGCTACACCTTC

V: TRBV6-5
D: NA
J: TRBJ1-1
size: few
CDR3: CASSYLNRRNTEAFF
DNA: TGTGCCAGCAGTTACTTGAACCGCAGGAACACTGAAGCTTTCTTT

V: TRBV19
D: TRBD1
J: TRBJ2-7
size: NA
CDR3: CASSTYGQAYEQYF
DNA: TGTGCCAGTAGTACATACGGACAGGCCTACGAGCAGTACTTC

V: TRBV4-1
D: TRBD2
J: TRBJ2-3
size: NA
CDR3: CASSQGRRQKMTGGATDTQYF
DNA: TGCGCCAGCAGCCAAGGCAGGAGGCAAAAGATGACCGGGGGGGCGACAGATACGCAGTATTTT

V: TRBV7-6
D: TRBD2
J: TRBJ2-1
size: NA
CDR3: CASMETGGPDEQFF
DNA: TGTGCCAGCATGGAAACGGGAGGGCCGGATGAGCAGTTCTTC

V: TRBV11-3
D: TRBD2
J: TRBJ2-5
size: NA
CDR3: CASSSNPGLGYLETQYF
DNA: TGTGCCAGCAGCTCAAATCCGGGACTAGGTTATTTAGAGACCCAGTACTTC

V: TRBV7-8
D: NA
J: TRBJ1-1
size: few
CDR3: CASSLRGRTEAFF
DNA: TGTGCCAGCAGCTTGCGGGGCCGCACTGAAGCTTTCTTT

V: TRBV5-1
D: TRBD1
J: TRBJ1-6
size: NA
CDR3: CASSFGTGYNSPLHF
DNA: TGCGCCAGCAGCTTTGGGACAGGGTATAATTCACCCCTCCACTTT

V: TRBV5-4
D: TRBD1
J: TRBJ1-1
size: NA
CDR3: CASSLEPGGNAEAFF
DNA: TGTGCCAGCAGCTTGGAGCCAGGGGGTAACGCTGAAGCTTTCTTT

V: TRBV5-1
D: NA
J: TRBJ2-5
size: NA
CDR3: CASSSGSEGYQETQYF
DNA: TGCGCCAGCAGCTCGGGGTCGGAGGGCTACCAAGAGACCCAGTACTTC

V: TRBV11-2
D: NA
J: TRBJ2-7
size: NA
CDR3: CASSLAETVYEQYF
DNA: TGTGCCAGCAGCTTAGCCGAGACAGTCTACGAGCAGTACTTC

V: TRBV3-1/TRBV3-2
D: TRBD2
J: TRBJ2-5
size: NA
CDR3: CASSPPSSGRGGETQYF
DNA: TGTGCCAGCAGCCCCCCCTCTAGCGGGAGGGGTGGGGAGACCCAGTACTTC

V: TRBV27
D: NA
J: TRBJ2-2
size: NA
CDR3: CASSFGGEGYRDTGELFF
DNA: TGTGCCAGCAGTTTTGGAGGAGAGGGCTACAGGGACACCGGGGAGCTGTTTTTT

V: TRBV6-1
D: TRBD2
J: TRBJ2-1
size: NA
CDR3: CASSEARGGLAGDRPNNEQFF
DNA: TGTGCCAGCAGTGAAGCGCGCGGGGGACTAGCGGGAGATAGGCCAAACAATGAGCAGTTCTTC

V: TRBV5-1
D: TRBD1
J: TRBJ1-5
size: NA
CDR3: CASSLGRQGDQPQHF
DNA: TGCGCCAGCAGCTTGGGGAGACAGGGAGATCAGCCCCAGCATTTT

V: TRBV27
D: TRBD1
J: TRBJ2-7
size: NA
CDR3: CASSSGTGRYEQYF
DNA: TGTGCCAGCAGTTCGGGGACAGGTCGCTACGAGCAGTACTTC

V: TRBV2
D: NA
J: TRBJ1-5
size: NA
CDR3: CASSRGKGGVQPQHF
DNA: TGTGCCAGCAGTAGGGGTAAGGGGGGGGTTCAGCCCCAGCATTTT